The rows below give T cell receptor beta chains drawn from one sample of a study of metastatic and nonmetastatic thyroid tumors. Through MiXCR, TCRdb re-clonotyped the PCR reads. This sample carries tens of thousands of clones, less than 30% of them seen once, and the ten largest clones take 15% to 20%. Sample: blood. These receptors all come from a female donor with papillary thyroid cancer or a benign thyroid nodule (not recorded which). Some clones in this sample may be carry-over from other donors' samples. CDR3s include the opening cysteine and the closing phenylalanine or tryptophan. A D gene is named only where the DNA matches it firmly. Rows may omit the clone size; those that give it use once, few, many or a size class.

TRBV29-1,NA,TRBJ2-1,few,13,CSSRGGHRDEQFF,TGCAGCTCCCGAGGAGGCCATCGAGATGAGCAGTTCTTC
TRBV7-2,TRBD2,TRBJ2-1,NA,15,CASSRSGRTVDEQFF,TGTGCCAGCAGCCGTAGCGGGAGGACAGTTGATGAGCAGTTCTTC
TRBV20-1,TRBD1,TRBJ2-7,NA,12,CSAPDRASEQYF,TGCAGTGCTCCCGACAGGGCGAGCGAGCAGTACTTC
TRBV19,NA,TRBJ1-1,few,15,CASSIRGQGNTEAFF,TGTGCCAGTAGTATTCGGGGGCAGGGAAACACTGAAGCTTTCTTT
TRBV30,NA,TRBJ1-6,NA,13,CAWSVLGSSPLHF,TGTGCCTGGAGTGTTCTAGGAAGTTCACCCCTCCACTTT
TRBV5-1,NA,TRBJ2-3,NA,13,CASRPGETDTQYF,TGCGCCAGCAGGCCAGGGGAAACAGATACGCAGTATTTT
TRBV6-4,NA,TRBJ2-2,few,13,CASSGSRTGELFF,TGTGCCAGTTCTGGGTCGCGGACCGGGGAGCTGTTTTTT
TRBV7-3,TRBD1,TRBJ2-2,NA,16,CASSPPGDRAGGELFF,TGTGCCAGCAGCCCTCCGGGCGACAGGGCCGGCGGGGAGCTGTTTTTT
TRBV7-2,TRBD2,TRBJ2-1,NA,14,CASSSAGAGNEQFF,TGTGCCAGCAGCTCAGCGGGAGCGGGAAATGAGCAGTTCTTC
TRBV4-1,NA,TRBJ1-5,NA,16,CASSPPDTEGNEPQHF,TGCGCCAGCAGCCCTCCGGACACCGAGGGGAATGAGCCCCAGCATTTT
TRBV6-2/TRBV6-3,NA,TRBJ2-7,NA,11,CASRTNYEQYF,TGTGCCAGCAGGACCAACTACGAGCAGTACTTC
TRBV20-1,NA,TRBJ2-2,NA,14,CSARLIPLIGELFF,TGCAGTGCTAGACTAATACCCTTAATCGGGGAGCTGTTTTTT
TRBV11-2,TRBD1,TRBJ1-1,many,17,CASSPRGETGKKTEAFF,TGTGCCAGCAGCCCGAGGGGGGAGACAGGGAAGAAGACTGAAGCTTTCTTT
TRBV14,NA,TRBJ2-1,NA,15,CASSQRESGQNEQFF,TGTGCCAGCAGCCAAAGAGAATCGGGCCAAAATGAGCAGTTCTTC
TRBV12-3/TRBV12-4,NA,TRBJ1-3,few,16,CASSLRGFLTGNTIYF,TGTGCCAGCAGTCTCAGGGGATTTTTGACTGGAAACACCATATATTTT
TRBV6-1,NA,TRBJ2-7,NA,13,CASSEVTGYEQYF,TGTGCCAGCAGTGAAGTTACAGGCTACGAGCAGTACTTC
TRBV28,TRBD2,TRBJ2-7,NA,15,CASSSSGTSSYEQYF,TGTGCCAGCAGTTCTTCCGGGACTAGCAGCTACGAGCAGTACTTC
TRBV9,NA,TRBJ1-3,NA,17,CASSVGSPLETGNTIYF,TGTGCCAGCAGCGTAGGGAGTCCGTTGGAAACCGGAAACACCATATATTTT
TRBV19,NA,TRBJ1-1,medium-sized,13,CASSITAAGEAFF,TGTGCCAGTAGTATAACCGCCGCGGGGGAAGCTTTCTTT
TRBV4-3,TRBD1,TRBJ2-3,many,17,CASSQDRGRGRRDTQYF,TGCGCCAGCAGCCAAGATAGGGGGCGTGGGAGAAGGGATACGCAGTATTTT
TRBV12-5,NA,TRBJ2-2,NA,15,CASGYPGRYTGELFF,TGTGCTAGTGGTTATCCCGGTCGGTACACCGGGGAGCTGTTTTTT
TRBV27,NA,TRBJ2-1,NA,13,CASSLGTNNEQFF,TGTGCCAGCAGTTTAGGCACAAACAATGAGCAGTTCTTC
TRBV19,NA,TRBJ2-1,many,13,CASSLRSGSEQFF,TGTGCCAGTAGTCTTCGGAGTGGATCGGAGCAGTTCTTC
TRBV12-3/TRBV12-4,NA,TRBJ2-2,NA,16,CASRPGVQGRTGELFF,TGTGCCAGCAGACCGGGAGTACAGGGCCGAACCGGGGAGCTGTTTTTT
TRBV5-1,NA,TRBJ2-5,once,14,CASSLVGGVETQYF,TGCGCCAGCAGCTTGGTGGGGGGCGTGGAGACCCAGTACTTC
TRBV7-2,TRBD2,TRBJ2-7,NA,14,CASSWGLAGNEQYF,TGTGCCAGCAGCTGGGGACTAGCGGGAAACGAGCAGTACTTC
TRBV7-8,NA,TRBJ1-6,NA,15,CASSPWGSWNSPLHF,TGTGCCAGCAGCCCGTGGGGGTCCTGGAATTCACCCCTCCACTTT
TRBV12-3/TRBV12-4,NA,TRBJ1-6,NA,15,CASSAQGKMDSPLHF,TGTGCCAGCAGCGCACAGGGAAAAATGGATTCACCCCTCCACTTT
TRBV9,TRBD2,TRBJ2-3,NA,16,CASSSRLAGGTDTQYF,TGTGCCAGCAGCTCAAGACTAGCGGGGGGCACAGATACGCAGTATTTT
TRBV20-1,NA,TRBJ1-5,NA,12,CSARRAVQAQHF,TGCAGTGCTAGAAGGGCGGTGCAGGCCCAGCATTTT
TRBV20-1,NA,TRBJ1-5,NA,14,CSALSRQDNQPQHF,TGCAGTGCGCTTTCGAGGCAGGACAATCAGCCCCAGCATTTT
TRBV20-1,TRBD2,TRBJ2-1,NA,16,CSATTTTSGRVNEQFF,TGCAGTGCCACGACCACAACTAGCGGGAGAGTTAATGAGCAGTTCTTC
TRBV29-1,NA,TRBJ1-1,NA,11,CSSRGGTEAFF,TGCAGCTCCAGAGGGGGGACAGAAGCTTTCTTT
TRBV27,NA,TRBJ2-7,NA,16,CASSLGSSADNYEQYF,TGTGCCAGCAGTTTGGGCAGCTCGGCCGATAACTACGAGCAGTACTTC
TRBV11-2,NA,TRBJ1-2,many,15,CASSLGTTGPYGYTF,TGTGCCAGCAGCCTGGGGACAACGGGGCCGTATGGCTACACCTTC
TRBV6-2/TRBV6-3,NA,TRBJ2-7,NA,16,CASTPVGRAVSYEQYF,TGTGCCAGCACCCCAGTAGGGCGGGCCGTCTCCTACGAGCAGTACTTC
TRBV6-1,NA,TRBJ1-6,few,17,CASTDYAGGEINSPLHF,TGTGCCAGCACAGACTACGCCGGGGGAGAGATAAATTCACCCCTCCACTTT
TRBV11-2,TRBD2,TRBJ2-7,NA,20,CASSLERGWGGTPSSYEQYF,TGTGCCAGCAGCTTAGAGCGGGGCTGGGGGGGGACCCCAAGCTCCTACGAGCAGTACTTC
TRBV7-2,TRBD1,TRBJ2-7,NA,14,CASSPTGGSYEQYF,TGTGCCAGCAGCCCTACAGGGGGCAGCTACGAGCAGTACTTC
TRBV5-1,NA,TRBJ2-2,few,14,CASSLVRGTGELFF,TGCGCCAGCAGCTTGGTGCGAGGAACCGGGGAGCTGTTTTTT
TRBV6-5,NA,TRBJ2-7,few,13,CASSFQGGYEQYF,TGTGCCAGCAGTTTCCAGGGGGGGTACGAGCAGTACTTC
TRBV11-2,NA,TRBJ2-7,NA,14,CASSSDPSSYEQYF,TGTGCCAGCAGCTCAGACCCGAGCTCCTACGAGCAGTACTTC
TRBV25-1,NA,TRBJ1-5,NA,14,CASSAEDSNQPQHF,TGTGCCAGCAGTGCGGAGGATAGCAATCAGCCCCAGCATTTT
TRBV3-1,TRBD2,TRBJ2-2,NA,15,CASSYSGRGRGELFF,TGTGCCAGCAGCTATAGCGGGAGAGGTCGCGGGGAGCTGTTTTTT
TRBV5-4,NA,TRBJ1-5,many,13,CASSPSSNQPQHF,TGTGCCAGCAGCCCCAGTAGCAATCAGCCCCAGCATTTT
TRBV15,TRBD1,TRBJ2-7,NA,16,CATSRDGTGISLEQYF,TGTGCCACCAGCAGAGATGGGACAGGGATTTCGCTCGAGCAGTACTTC
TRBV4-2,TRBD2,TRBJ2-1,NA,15,CASSQTSGGANEQFF,TGTGCCAGCAGCCAAACTAGCGGGGGGGCCAATGAGCAGTTCTTC
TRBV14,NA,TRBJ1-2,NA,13,CASSTRQLLGYTF,TGTGCCAGCAGCACCCGACAGTTGTTGGGCTACACCTTC
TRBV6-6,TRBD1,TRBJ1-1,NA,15,CASSYSGQMNTEAFF,TGTGCCAGCAGTTACTCGGGACAGATGAACACTGAAGCTTTCTTT
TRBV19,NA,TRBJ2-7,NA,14,CASRLSPLALEQYF,TGTGCCAGTAGGTTATCTCCACTGGCTTTGGAGCAGTACTTC
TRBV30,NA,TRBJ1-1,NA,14,CAWTPGTAGAEAFF,TGTGCCTGGACCCCCGGGACGGCGGGGGCTGAAGCTTTCTTT
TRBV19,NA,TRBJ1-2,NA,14,CASSMQGTLHGYTF,TGTGCCAGTAGTATGCAGGGGACCCTACATGGCTACACCTTC
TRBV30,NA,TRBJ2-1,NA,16,CAWRIPVGYGYNEQFF,TGTGCCTGGAGAATCCCGGTGGGCTACGGGTACAATGAGCAGTTCTTC